A selection of T cell receptor beta chains follows, all from one sample in a study of shared clonotypes between healthy human individuals. Profiling relied on immunoSEQ multiplex PCR, and the TCRdb table lists in-frame clones only, not all of them. The table has almost 700,000 clones, about 91% seen once; the top ten hold 24%. The source material was naive CD8+ T cells sorted from blood. These receptors came from a man aged 30 to 39 in good health. Both conserved end residues are part of each CDR3. Fields, in order: V gene, clone size, D gene, J gene, CDR3 protein, CDR3 DNA. D genes are given only for firm matches. Where a row states a size, it is once, few, many or the class of an expanded clone; other rows omit it.

TRBV19	-	TRBD1	TRBJ2-3	CASSTRGELQGDTQYF	TGTGCCAGTAGCACTAGGGGAGAGCTACAGGGGGATACGCAGTATTTT
TRBV28	-	TRBD2	TRBJ2-1	CASRLAGGYNEQFF	TGTGCCAGCAGACTAGCGGGGGGCTACAATGAGCAGTTCTTC
TRBV7-2	once	-	TRBJ2-2	CASSLQGTGELFF	TGTGCCAGCAGCTTACAAGGGACCGGGGAGCTGTTTTTT
TRBV28	-	-	TRBJ2-5	CASRKELGTQYF	TGTGCCAGCAGGAAGGAGTTAGGGACCCAGTACTTC
TRBV7-2	-	TRBD2	TRBJ2-5	CASSLGSSGPLTGTQYF	TGTGCCAGCAGCTTAGGGTCTAGCGGGCCCCTGACAGGGACCCAGTACTTC
TRBV25-1	-	-	TRBJ1-4	CASSESRGVVEKLFF	TGTGCCAGCAGTGAAAGTCGTGGGGTTGTTGAAAAACTGTTTTTT
TRBV7-6	-	-	TRBJ2-6	CASRLRPLSYSGANVLTF	TGTGCCAGCAGACTAAGGCCTTTATCTTATTCCGGGGCCAACGTCCTGACTTTC
TRBV10-2	-	-	TRBJ2-1	CASSDPERSSYNEQFF	TGCGCCAGCAGTGACCCCGAGAGGAGCTCCTACAATGAGCAGTTCTTC
TRBV7-9	-	-	TRBJ2-2	CASSLGGTGELFF	TGTGCCAGCAGCTTAGGGGGCACCGGGGAGCTGTTTTTT
TRBV11-2	once	TRBD2	TRBJ2-1	CASSLALAGGYNEQFF	TGTGCCAGCAGCTTAGCCCTAGCGGGAGGCTACAATGAGCAGTTCTTC
TRBV5-6	many	TRBD2	TRBJ2-7	CASIGGGPIYEQYF	TGTGCCAGCATTGGGGGAGGGCCCATCTACGAGCAGTACTTC
TRBV10-1	-	-	TRBJ1-1	CASSASGDTEAFF	TGCGCCAGCAGTGCTTCAGGGGACACTGAAGCTTTCTTT
TRBV13	-	-	TRBJ2-2	CASSLEGGPLTGELFF	TGTGCCAGCAGCTTAGAAGGCGGGCCCCTCACCGGGGAGCTGTTTTTT
TRBV5-1	-	TRBD1	TRBJ2-5	CASSWTGFIETQYF	TGCGCCAGCTCCTGGACAGGGTTTATCGAGACCCAGTACTTC
TRBV13	-	-	TRBJ1-1	CASTSGAGPEAFF	TGTGCCAGCACCTCGGGGGCAGGGCCTGAAGCTTTCTTT
TRBV18	-	-	TRBJ2-5	CASSSGLQVETQYF	TGTGCCAGCTCATCGGGACTCCAGGTGGAGACCCAGTACTTC
TRBV7-9	-	-	TRBJ2-7	CASTRGRASTYEQYF	TGTGCCAGCACCAGGGGACGGGCTTCGACCTACGAGCAGTACTTC
TRBV7-2	-	TRBD1	TRBJ2-1	CASSSERTGWYEQFF	TGTGCCAGCAGCTCGGAAAGGACAGGGTGGTATGAGCAGTTCTTC
TRBV5-1	-	-	TRBJ2-1	CASSLARVRSGRSSYNEQFF	TGCGCCAGCAGCTTGGCTCGGGTTCGGAGCGGTCGATCCTCCTACAATGAGCAGTTCTTC
TRBV7-9	few	TRBD1	TRBJ2-7	CASSLGQGHYEQYF	TGTGCCAGCAGCTTGGGACAGGGCCACTACGAGCAGTACTTC
TRBV7-9	-	-	TRBJ1-3	CASSLGATSSGNTIYF	TGTGCCAGCAGCTTAGGTGCCACCAGCTCTGGAAACACCATATATTTT
TRBV6-1	-	-	TRBJ1-3	CASSHRGNTIYF	TGTGCCAGCAGCCATCGTGGAAACACCATATATTTT
TRBV7-9	-	-	TRBJ1-1	CASSPRGGAGPEAFF	TGTGCCAGCAGCCCACGCGGGGGCGCGGGACCTGAAGCTTTCTTT
TRBV29-1	-	-	TRBJ2-1	CSVELATYNEQFF	TGCAGCGTTGAACTAGCTACCTACAATGAGCAGTTCTTC
TRBV28	-	TRBD1	TRBJ1-2	CASSSEDRRFYGYTF	TGTGCCAGCAGTTCCGAGGACAGGAGGTTCTATGGCTACACCTTC
TRBV4-1	-	-	TRBJ1-2	CASSQGDNYGYTF	TGCGCCAGCAGCCAAGGGGACAACTATGGCTACACCTTC
TRBV29-1	-	-	TRBJ1-1	CSVEGRGDTEAFF	TGCAGCGTTGAGGGTAGGGGGGACACTGAAGCTTTCTTT
TRBV9	-	TRBD2	TRBJ2-2	CASSVAETSGNGAGELFF	TGTGCCAGCAGCGTAGCTGAGACTAGCGGGAATGGCGCCGGGGAGCTGTTTTTT
TRBV7-9	-	-	TRBJ2-1	CASSLDGGSTYNEQFF	TGTGCCAGCAGCTTAGATGGGGGGTCAACCTACAATGAGCAGTTCTTC
TRBV7-6	-	TRBD2	TRBJ2-7	CASSLAILAGGPFYEQYF	TGTGCCAGCAGCTTAGCGATTCTAGCGGGAGGCCCATTCTACGAGCAGTACTTC
TRBV7-9	-	-	TRBJ1-1	CASSLVGNEAFF	TGTGCCAGCAGCTTAGTGGGGAATGAAGCTTTCTTT
TRBV21-1	-	-	TRBJ2-7	CASSSGLAGTLYEQYF	TGTGCCAGCAGCAGCGGACTAGCAGGAACTTTATACGAGCAGTACTTC
TRBV7-2	-	-	TRBJ1-2	CASSLNTF	TGTGCCAGCAGCTTAAACACCTTC
TRBV6-6	-	-	TRBJ1-5	CASSFQPQHF	TGTGCCAGCAGTTTCCAGCCCCAGCATTTT
TRBV11-2	-	TRBD1	TRBJ1-1	CASSPTGTVTWVNTEAFF	TGTGCCAGCAGTCCCACCGGGACAGTGACCTGGGTGAACACTGAAGCTTTCTTT
TRBV7-9	-	-	TRBJ2-3	CASSSLPDTQYF	TGTGCCAGCAGCTCGCTGCCAGATACGCAGTATTTT
TRBV29-1	-	-	TRBJ2-7	CSALGTGEQYF	TGCAGCGCGTTGGGCACGGGTGAGCAGTACTTC
TRBV27	-	TRBD1	TRBJ2-7	CASSFRGQGVYEQYF	TGTGCCAGCAGTTTTCGGGGACAGGGGGTTTACGAGCAGTACTTC
TRBV29-1	-	-	TRBJ2-1	CSPIVHNEQFF	TGCAGCCCTATAGTACACAATGAGCAGTTCTTC
TRBV2	-	-	TRBJ2-2	CASSEFDWELFF	TGTGCCAGCAGTGAATTTGACTGGGAGCTGTTTTTT
TRBV29-1	-	-	TRBJ2-5	CSGGRFRETQYF	TGCAGCGGCGGACGGTTTAGAGAGACCCAGTACTTC
TRBV7-9	-	-	TRBJ2-4	CASSQGGTAAKNIQYF	TGTGCCAGCAGCCAGGGGGGTACCGCCGCCAAAAACATTCAGTACTTC
TRBV4-3	-	-	TRBJ2-7	CASSPYGSSDTYEQYF	TGCGCCAGCAGCCCCTACGGGTCTAGCGATACCTACGAGCAGTACTTC
TRBV27	few	-	TRBJ1-1	CASSLSGYTEAFF	TGTGCCAGCAGTTTATCGGGTTACACTGAAGCTTTCTTT
TRBV6-1	-	TRBD1	TRBJ2-7	CASSEGDRGWSYEQYF	TGTGCCAGCAGTGAAGGGGACAGGGGTTGGTCCTACGAGCAGTACTTC
TRBV29-1	-	-	TRBJ2-7	CSVADRVAYEQYF	TGCAGCGTTGCAGACCGGGTCGCCTACGAGCAGTACTTC
TRBV19	-	TRBD1	TRBJ2-7	CASSPGQGNEQYF	TGTGCCAGTAGTCCCGGACAGGGCAACGAGCAGTACTTC
TRBV7-9	-	-	TRBJ2-6	CASSSSWVTDPLGANVLTF	TGTGCCAGCAGCTCTTCGTGGGTTACAGACCCTCTGGGGGCCAACGTCCTGACTTTC